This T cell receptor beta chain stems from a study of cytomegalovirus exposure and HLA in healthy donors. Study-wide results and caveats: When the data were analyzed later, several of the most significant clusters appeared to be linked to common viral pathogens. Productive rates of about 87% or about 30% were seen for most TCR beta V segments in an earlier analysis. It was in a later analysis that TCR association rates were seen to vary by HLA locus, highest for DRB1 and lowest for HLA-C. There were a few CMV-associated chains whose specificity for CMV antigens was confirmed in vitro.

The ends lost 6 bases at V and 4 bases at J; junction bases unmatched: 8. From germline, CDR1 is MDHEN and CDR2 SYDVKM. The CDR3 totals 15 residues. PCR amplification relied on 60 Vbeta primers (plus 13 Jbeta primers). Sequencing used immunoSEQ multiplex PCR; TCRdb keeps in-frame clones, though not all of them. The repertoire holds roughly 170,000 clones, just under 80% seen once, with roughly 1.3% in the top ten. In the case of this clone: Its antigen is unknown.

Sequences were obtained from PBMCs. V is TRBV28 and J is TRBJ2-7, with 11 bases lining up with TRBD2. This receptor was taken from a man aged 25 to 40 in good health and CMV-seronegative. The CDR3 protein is CASSPAGTSGYEQYF. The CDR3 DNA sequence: TGTGCCAGCAGCCCCGCCGGGACTAGCGGTTACGAGCAGTACTTC.